The entry below gives a single T cell receptor (beta chain) sequence along with its context. Its target is unknown. CDR3 length: 16 residues. Germline values: CDR1 SGHTA, CDR2 FQGNSA. Trimming at V came to 1 base and at J to 2 bases, leaving 6 bases not matched to a gene. This entry comes from a study of blood T cells in healthy people across ages. Whole-study results and caveats: A greater number of naive CD4+ cells and higher diversity distinguished long-lived donors from aged donors.

The use of a sample-barcoded 5' primer and a J-beta primer mix characterized a second PCR of about 7 to 12 cycles. TCRdb redid the calling of the 5' RACE reads with MiXCR, one entry per CDR3 protein. Among hundreds of thousands of distinct CDR3 sequences listed, around 41% were seen once. The sample taken for sequencing was blood. The TCR was taken from a man aged 80 or over in good health. The chain has TRBV7-2 and TRBJ2-3, with TRBD1 matching over 7 bases. This CDR3 is CASSLGTGVDTDTQYF. The CDR3 DNA reads TGTGCCAGCAGCTTAGGTACAGGGGTCGACACAGATACGCAGTATTTT.